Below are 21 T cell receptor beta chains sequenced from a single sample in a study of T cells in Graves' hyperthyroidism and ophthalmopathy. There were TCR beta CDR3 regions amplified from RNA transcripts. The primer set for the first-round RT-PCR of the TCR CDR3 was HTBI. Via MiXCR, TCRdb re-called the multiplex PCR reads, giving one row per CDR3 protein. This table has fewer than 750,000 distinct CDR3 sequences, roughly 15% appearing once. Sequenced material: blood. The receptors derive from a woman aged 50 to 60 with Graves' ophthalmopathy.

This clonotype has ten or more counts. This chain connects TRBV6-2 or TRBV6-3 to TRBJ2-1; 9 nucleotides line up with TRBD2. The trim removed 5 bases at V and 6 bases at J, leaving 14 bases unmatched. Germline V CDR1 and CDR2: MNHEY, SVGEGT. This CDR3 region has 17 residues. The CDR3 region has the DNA TGTGCCAGCAGTCACCCTGGAAGGGCTAGCGGGACCAATGAGCAGTTCTTC. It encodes CASSHPGRASGTNEQFF.

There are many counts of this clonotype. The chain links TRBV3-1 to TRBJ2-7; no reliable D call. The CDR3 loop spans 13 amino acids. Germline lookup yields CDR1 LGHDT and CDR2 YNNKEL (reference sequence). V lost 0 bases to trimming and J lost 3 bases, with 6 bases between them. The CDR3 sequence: CASSQDLDYEQYF. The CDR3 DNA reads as TGTGCCAGCAGCCAAGATCTGGACTACGAGCAGTACTTC.

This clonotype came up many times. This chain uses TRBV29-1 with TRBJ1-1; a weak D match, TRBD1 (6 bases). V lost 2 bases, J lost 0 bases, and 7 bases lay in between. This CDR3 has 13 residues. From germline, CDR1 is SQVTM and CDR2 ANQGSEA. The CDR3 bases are TGCAGCGTTGAATGGACAGTGAACACTGAAGCTTTCTTT. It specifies CSVEWTVNTEAFF.

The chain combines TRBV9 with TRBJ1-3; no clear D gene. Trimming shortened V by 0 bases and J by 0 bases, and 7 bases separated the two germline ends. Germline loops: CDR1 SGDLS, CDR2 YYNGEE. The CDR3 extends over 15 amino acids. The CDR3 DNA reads TGTGCCAGCAGCGTAGATCCAGGCTCTGGAAACACCATATATTTT. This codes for CASSVDPGSGNTIYF.

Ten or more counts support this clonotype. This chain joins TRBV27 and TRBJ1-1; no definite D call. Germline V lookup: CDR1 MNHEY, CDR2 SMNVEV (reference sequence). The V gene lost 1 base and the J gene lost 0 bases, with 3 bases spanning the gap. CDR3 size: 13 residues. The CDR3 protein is CASSLLLNTEAFF. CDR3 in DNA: TGTGCCAGCAGTTTATTATTGAACACTGAAGCTTTCTTT.

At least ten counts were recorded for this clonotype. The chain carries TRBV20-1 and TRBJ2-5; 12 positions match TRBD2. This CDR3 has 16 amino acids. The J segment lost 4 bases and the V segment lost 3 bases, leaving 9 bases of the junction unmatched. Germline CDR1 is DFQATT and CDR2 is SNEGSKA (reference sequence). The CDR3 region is CSARTSGRVGVETQYF. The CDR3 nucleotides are TGCAGTGCTAGGACTAGCGGGAGAGTCGGTGTAGAGACCCAGTACTTC.

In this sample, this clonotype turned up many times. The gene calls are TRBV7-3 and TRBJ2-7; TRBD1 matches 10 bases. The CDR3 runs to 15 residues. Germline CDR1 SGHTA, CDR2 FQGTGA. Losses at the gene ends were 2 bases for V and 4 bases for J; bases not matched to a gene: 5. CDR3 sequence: CASSLAPGQGYEQYF. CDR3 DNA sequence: TGTGCCAGCAGCTTAGCTCCGGGACAGGGGTACGAGCAGTACTTC.

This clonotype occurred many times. Written as DNA, the CDR3 is TGCAGTGCTAGAGATAGGAGAGGACACAACTACGAGCAGTACTTC. This gives the protein CSARDRRGHNYEQYF. This chain connects TRBV20-1 to TRBJ2-7, with TRBD1 as a possible D gene (5 bases). Looked up from germline, CDR1 is DFQATT and CDR2 is SNEGSKA (reference sequence). Deletions cut 0 bases from V and 3 bases from J, with 15 bases between. The CDR3 loop spans 15 amino acids.

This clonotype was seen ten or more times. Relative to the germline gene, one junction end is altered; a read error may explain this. The CDR3 sequence: CASSPGGNSPLHF. CDR3 DNA: TGTGCCAGCAGTCCCGGGGGCAACTCACCCCTCCACTTT. The rearrangement uses TRBV4-1 and TRBJ1-6; D might be TRBD1 (6 bases). Germline-derived CDR1 and CDR2 are MGHRA and YSYEKL. The CDR3 extends over 13 amino acids.

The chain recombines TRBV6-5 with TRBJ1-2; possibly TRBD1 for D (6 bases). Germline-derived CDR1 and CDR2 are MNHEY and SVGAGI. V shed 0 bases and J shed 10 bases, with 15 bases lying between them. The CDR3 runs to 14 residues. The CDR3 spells CASSYSRAGADYTF. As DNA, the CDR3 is TGTGCCAGCAGTTACTCGAGGGCAGGGGCCGACTACACCTTC.

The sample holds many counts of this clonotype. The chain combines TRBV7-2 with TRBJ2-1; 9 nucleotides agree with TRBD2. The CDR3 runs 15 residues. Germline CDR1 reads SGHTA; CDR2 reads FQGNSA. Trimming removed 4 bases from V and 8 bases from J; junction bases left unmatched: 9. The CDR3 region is CASSYTGGRVDEQFF. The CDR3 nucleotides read TGTGCCAGCAGCTACACAGGCGGGAGGGTAGATGAGCAGTTCTTC.

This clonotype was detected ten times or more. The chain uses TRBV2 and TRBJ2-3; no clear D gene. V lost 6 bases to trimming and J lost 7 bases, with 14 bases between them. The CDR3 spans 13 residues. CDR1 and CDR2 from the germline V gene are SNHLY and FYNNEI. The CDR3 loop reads CASSDTLGNTQYF. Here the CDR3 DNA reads TGTGCCAGCAGCGATACGTTGGGCAATACGCAGTATTTT.

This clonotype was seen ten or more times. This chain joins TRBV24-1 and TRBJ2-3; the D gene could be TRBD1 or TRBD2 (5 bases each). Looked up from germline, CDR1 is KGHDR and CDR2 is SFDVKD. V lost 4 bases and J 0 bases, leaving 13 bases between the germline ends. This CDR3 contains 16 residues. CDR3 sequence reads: CATSEEWGKSTDTQYF. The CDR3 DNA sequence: TGTGCCACCAGTGAAGAATGGGGGAAGAGCACAGATACGCAGTATTTT.

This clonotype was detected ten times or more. In DNA form, the CDR3 reads TGTGCCAGCAGCTTAACGTGGAGCGGGAAAGACAATGAGCAGTTCTTC. It yields the protein CASSLTWSGKDNEQFF. The chain recombines TRBV7-3 with TRBJ2-1, with 7 nucleotides matching TRBD2. Germline V gene sequence: CDR1 SGHTA, CDR2 FQGTGA. The CDR3 length is 16 residues. Trimming removed 0 bases from V and 5 bases from J; junction bases left unmatched: 7.

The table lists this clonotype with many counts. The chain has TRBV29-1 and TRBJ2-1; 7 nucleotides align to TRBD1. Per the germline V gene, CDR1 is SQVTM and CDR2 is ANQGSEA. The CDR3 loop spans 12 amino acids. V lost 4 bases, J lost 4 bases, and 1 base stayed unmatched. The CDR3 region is CSVAGGYNEQFF. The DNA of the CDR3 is TGCAGCGTTGCAGGGGGTTACAATGAGCAGTTCTTC.

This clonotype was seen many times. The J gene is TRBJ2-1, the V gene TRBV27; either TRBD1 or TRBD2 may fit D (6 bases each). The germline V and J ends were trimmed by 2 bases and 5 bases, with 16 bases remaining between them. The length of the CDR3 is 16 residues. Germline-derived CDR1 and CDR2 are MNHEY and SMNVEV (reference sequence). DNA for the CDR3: TGTGCCAGCAGTTTAGGGGGGCCGGGACCAAACAATGAGCAGTTCTTC. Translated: CASSLGGPGPNNEQFF.

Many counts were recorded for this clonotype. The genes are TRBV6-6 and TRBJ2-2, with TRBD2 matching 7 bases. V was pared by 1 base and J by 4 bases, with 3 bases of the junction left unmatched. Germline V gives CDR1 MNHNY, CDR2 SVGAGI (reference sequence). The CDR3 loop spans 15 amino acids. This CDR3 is CASSYWRESTGELFF. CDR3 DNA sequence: TGTGCCAGCAGTTACTGGCGGGAGAGCACCGGGGAGCTGTTTTTT.

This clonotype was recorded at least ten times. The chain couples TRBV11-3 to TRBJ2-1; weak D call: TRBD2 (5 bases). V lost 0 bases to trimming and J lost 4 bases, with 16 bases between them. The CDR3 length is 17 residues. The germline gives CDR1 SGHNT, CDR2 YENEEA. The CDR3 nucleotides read TGTGCCAGCAGCTTAGATCGGTCGGGGTCCTCATACAATGAGCAGTTCTTC. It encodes CASSLDRSGSSYNEQFF.

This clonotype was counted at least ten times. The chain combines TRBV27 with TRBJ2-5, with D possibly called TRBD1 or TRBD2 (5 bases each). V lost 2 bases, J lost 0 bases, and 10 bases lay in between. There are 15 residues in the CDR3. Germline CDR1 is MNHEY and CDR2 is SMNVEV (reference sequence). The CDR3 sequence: CASSLGGSNQETQYF. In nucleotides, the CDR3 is TGTGCCAGCAGTTTAGGGGGTAGTAACCAAGAGACCCAGTACTTC.

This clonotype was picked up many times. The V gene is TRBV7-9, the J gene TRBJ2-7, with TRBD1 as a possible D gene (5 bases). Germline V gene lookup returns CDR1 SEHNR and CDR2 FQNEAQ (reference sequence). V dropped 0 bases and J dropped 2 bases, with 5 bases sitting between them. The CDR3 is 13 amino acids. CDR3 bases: TGTGCCAGCAGCTTAGCGGACACCTACGAGCAGTACTTC. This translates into CASSLADTYEQYF.

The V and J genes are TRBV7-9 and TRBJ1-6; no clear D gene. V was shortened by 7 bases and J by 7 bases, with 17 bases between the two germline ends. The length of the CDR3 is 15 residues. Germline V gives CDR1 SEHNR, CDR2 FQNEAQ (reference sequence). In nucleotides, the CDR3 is TGTGCCAGCACTAAGGGTGGGGTCCCAAATTCACCCCTCCACTTT. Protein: CASTKGGVPNSPLHF.